Presented here are 9 T cell receptor beta chains from one specimen sequenced in a study of neurological immune-mediated disorders. In TCRdb, the 5' RACE reads were re-called with MiXCR into one record per CDR3 protein. The sample lists roughly 75,000 distinct CDR3 sequences, about 2.5% occurring once. Sequencing used PBMCs. Receptors originate from a woman in her twenties or thirties with multiple sclerosis.

This clonotype has a count of ten or more. The chain employs TRBV7-2 and TRBJ1-1; 8 positions match TRBD1. Trimming took 5 bases from V and 2 from J; bases not matched to a gene: 4. The germline V gene encodes CDR1 SGHTA and CDR2 FQGNSA. The CDR3 loop spans 14 amino acids. CDR3 nucleotide sequence: TGTGCCAGCAGCGTAGACAGGGGAAACACTGAAGCTTTCTTT. Translation gives CASSVDRGNTEAFF.

The table lists this clonotype with many counts. V gene TRBV20-1 combines with J gene TRBJ1-3; 10 bases are shared with TRBD1. V was clipped by 3 bases and J by 5 bases; unmatched bases: 7. Germline CDR1 and CDR2: DFQATT and SNEGSKA (reference sequence). The CDR3 has 15 amino acids. CDR3 loop: CSARGDRGLRNTIYF. CDR3 sequence (DNA): TGCAGTGCTAGGGGGGACAGGGGCTTAAGAAACACCATATATTTT.

At least ten counts were recorded for this clonotype. This sequence joins TRBV20-1 and TRBJ2-1, with D maybe TRBD1 (6 bases). This CDR3 has 13 residues. V lost 7 bases and J 7 bases, leaving 17 bases between the germline ends. Looked up from germline, CDR1 is DFQATT and CDR2 is SNEGSKA (reference sequence). DNA for the CDR3: TGCAGTGTAAACCGGGACATTCAGAATGAGCAGTTCTTC. Amino acids: CSVNRDIQNEQFF.

This clonotype was picked up many times. The J gene is TRBJ2-7, the V gene TRBV15; maybe TRBD2 (5 bases). Germline assignment: CDR1 LNHNV and CDR2 YYDKDF (reference sequence). With 6 bases removed from V and 4 bases from J, the gap between germline ends came to 13 bases. The CDR3 loop spans 13 amino acids. DNA for the CDR3: TGTGCCACCAGTGGGGAGTTCGGTTACGAGCAGTACTTC. Translating gives CATSGEFGYEQYF.

Many counts were recorded for this clonotype. The chain has TRBV20-1 and TRBJ2-7, with 9 bases identical to TRBD1. The CDR3 runs to 13 residues. Germline CDR1 is DFQATT and CDR2 is SNEGSKA (reference sequence). Trimming removed 5 bases from V and 6 bases from J; junction bases left unmatched: 8. The CDR3 spells CSAATGTGSEQYF. In DNA, the CDR3 is TGCAGTGCTGCTACCGGGACAGGGTCCGAGCAGTACTTC.

This clonotype showed up many times. The chain has TRBV20-1 and TRBJ1-1; TRBD1 matches 9 bases. CDR1 is DFQATT and CDR2 is SNEGSKA in the germline V gene (reference sequence). V dropped 4 bases and J dropped 6; count of bases not matched to a gene: 12. The CDR3 has 15 residues. The CDR3 coding sequence is TGCAGTGCTAACCGGGACAGGGCCCCCGAAGCTGAAGCTTTCTTT. It is translated as CSANRDRAPEAEAFF.

Many counts were recorded for this clonotype. V gene TRBV6-2 or TRBV6-3 combines with J gene TRBJ2-1; 10 bases are shared with TRBD2. Germline lookup yields CDR1 MNHEY and CDR2 SVGEGT. This CDR3 spans 19 amino acids. V lost 4 bases to trimming and J lost 7 bases; unmatched junction nucleotides: 19. The CDR3 spells CASSSPGLANSALSNEQFF. CDR3 nucleotide sequence: TGTGCCAGCAGTTCGCCGGGACTAGCGAACTCCGCCCTTTCGAATGAGCAGTTCTTC.

This clonotype came up many times. The genes are TRBV5-1 and TRBJ1-2, with D unresolved. Trimming pared 0 bases from V and 4 bases from J, leaving 10 bases between. From germline, CDR1 is SGHRS and CDR2 YFSETQ. CDR3 size: 14 residues. The CDR3, as DNA: TGCGCCAGCAGCTTGGTCGATGTCACCTATGGCTACACCTTC. Its protein product is CASSLVDVTYGYTF.

This clonotype was seen ten or more times. This chain joins TRBV15 and TRBJ1-5; D unresolved. Germline CDR1 is LNHNV and CDR2 is YYDKDF (reference sequence). The CDR3 is 17 residues long. V was cut by 2 bases and J by 5 bases, with 19 bases left in between. The CDR3 sequence: CATSRQPAMDEDQPQHF. In DNA, the CDR3 is TGTGCCACCAGCAGACAACCAGCCATGGACGAAGATCAGCCCCAGCATTTT.